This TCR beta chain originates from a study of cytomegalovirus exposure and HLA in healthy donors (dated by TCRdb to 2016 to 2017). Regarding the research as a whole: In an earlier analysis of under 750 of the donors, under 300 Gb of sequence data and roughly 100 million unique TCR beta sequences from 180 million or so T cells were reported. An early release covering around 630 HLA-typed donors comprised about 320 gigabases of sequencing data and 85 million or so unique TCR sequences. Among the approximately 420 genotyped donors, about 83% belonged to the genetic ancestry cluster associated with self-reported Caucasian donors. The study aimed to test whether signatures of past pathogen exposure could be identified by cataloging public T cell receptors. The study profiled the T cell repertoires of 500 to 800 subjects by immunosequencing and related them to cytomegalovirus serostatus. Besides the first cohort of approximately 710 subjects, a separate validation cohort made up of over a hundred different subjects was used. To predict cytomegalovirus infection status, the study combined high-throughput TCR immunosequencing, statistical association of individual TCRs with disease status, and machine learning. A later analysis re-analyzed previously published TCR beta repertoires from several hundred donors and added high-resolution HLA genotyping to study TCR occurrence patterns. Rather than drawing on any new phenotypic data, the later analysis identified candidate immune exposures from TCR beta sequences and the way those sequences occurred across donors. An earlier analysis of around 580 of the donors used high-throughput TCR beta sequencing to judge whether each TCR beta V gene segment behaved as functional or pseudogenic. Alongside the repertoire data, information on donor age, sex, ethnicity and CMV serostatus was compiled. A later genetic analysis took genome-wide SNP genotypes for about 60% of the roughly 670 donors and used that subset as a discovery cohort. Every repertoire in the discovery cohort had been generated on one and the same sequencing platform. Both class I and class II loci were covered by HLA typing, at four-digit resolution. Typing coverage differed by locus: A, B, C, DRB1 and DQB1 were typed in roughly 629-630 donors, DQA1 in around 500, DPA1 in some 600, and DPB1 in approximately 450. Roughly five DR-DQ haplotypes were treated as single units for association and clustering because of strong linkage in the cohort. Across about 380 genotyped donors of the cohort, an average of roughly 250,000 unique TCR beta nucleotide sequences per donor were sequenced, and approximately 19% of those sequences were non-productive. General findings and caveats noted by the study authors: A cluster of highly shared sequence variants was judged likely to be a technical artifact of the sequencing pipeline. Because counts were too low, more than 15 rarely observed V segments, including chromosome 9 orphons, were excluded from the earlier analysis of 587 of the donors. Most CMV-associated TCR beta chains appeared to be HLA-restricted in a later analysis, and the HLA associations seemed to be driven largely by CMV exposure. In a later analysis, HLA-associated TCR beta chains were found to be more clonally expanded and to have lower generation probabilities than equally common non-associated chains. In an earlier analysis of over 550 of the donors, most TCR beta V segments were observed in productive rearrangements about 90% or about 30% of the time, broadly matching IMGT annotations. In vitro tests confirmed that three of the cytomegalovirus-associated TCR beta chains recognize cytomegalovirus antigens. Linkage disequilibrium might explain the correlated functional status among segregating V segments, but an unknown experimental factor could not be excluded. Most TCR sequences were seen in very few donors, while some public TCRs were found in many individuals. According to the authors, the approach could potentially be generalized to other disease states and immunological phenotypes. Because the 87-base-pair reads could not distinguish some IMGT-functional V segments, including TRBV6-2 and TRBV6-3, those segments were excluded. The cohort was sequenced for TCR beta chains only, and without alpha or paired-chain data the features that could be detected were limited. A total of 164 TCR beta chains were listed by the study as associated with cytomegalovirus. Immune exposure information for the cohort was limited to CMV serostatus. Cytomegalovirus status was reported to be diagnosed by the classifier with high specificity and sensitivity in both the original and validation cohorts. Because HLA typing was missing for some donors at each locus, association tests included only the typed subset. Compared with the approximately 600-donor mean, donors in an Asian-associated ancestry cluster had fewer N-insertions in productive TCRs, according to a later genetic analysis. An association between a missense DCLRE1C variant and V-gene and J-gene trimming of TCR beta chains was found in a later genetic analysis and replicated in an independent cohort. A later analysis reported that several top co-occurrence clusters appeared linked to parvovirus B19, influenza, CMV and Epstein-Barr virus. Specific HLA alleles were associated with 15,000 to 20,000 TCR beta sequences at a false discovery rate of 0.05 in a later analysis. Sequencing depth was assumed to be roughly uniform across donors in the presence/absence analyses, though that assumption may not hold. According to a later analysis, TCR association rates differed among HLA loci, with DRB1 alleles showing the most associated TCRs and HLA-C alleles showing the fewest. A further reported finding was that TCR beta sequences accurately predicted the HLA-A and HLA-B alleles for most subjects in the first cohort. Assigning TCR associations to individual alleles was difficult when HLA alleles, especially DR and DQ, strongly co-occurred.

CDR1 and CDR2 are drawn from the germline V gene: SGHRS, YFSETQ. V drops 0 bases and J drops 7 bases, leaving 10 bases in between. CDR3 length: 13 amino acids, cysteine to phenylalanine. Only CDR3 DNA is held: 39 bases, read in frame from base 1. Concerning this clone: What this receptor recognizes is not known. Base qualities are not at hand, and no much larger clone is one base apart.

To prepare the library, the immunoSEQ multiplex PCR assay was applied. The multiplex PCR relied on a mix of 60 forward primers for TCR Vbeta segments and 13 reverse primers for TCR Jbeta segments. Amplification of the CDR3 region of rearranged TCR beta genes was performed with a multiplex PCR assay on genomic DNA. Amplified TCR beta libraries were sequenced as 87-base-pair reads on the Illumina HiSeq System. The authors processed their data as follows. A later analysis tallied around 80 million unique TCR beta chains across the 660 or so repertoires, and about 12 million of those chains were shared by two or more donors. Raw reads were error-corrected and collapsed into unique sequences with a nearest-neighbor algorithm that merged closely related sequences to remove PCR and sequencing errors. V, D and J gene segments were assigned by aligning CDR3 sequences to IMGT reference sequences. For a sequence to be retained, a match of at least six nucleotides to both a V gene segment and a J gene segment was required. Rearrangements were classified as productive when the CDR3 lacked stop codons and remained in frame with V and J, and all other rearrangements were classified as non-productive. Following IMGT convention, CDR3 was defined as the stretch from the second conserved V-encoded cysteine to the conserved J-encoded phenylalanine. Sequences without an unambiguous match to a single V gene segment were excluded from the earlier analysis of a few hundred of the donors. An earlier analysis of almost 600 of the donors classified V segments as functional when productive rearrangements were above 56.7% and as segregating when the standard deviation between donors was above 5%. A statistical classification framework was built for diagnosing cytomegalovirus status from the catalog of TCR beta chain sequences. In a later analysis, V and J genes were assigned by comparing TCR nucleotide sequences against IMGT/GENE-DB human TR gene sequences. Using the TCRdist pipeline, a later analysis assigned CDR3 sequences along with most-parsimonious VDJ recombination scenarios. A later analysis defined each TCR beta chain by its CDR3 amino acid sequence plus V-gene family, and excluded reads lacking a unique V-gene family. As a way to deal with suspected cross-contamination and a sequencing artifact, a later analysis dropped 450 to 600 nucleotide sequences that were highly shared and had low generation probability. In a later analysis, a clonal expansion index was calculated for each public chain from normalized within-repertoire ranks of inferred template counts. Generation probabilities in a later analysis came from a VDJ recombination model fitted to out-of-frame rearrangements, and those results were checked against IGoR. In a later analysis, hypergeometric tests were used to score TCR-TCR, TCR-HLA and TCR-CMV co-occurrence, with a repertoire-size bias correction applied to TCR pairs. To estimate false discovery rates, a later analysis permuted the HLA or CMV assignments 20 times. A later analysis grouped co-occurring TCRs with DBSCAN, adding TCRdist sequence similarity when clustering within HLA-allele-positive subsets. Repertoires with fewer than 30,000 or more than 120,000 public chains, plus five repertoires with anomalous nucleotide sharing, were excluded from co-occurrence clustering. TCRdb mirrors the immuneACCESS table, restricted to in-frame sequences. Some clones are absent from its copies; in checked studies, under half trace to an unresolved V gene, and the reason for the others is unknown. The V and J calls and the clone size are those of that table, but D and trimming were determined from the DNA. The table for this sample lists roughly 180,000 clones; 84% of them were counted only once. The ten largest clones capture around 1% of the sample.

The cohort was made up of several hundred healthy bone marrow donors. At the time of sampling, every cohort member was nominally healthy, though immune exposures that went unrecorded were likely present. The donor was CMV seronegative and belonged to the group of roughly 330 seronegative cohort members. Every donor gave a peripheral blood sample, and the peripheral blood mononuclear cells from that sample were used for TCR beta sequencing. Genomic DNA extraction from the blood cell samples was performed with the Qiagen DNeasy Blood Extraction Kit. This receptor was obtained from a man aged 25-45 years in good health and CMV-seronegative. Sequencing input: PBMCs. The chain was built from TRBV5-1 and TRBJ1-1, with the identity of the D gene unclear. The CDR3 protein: CASSLAVQFEAFF. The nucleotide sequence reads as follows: TGCGCCAGCAGCTTGGCGGTACAGTTTGAAGCTTTCTTT.